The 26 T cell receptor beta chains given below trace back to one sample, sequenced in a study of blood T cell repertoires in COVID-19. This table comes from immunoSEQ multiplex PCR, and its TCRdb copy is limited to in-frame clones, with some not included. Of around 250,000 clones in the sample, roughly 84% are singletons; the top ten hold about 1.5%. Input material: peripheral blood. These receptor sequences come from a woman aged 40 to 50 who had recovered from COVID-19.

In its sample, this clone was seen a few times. The CDR3 loop is CASSYSGADQPQHF. For the CDR3, the DNA is TGTGCCAGCAGTTACTCTGGTGCGGATCAGCCCCAGCATTTT. This chain connects TRBV6-6 to TRBJ1-5; the D is unclear. V was cut by 0 bases and J by 5 bases, with 8 bases left in between. This CDR3 comprises 14 residues. Germline V gene sequence: CDR1 MNHNY, CDR2 SVGAGI (reference sequence).

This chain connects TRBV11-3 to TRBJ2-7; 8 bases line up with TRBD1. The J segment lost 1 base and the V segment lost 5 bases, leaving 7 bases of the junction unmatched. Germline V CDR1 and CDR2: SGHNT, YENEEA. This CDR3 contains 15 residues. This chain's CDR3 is CASSPWDRQSYEQYF. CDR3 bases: TGTGCCAGCAGCCCTTGGGACAGGCAATCCTACGAGCAGTACTTC.

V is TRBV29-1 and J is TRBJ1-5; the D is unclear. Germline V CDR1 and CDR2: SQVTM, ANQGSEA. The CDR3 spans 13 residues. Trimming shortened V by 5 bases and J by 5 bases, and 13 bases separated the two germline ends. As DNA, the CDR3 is TGCAGCGTTAAACTAGGGAGGGATCAGCCCCAGCATTTT. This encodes CSVKLGRDQPQHF.

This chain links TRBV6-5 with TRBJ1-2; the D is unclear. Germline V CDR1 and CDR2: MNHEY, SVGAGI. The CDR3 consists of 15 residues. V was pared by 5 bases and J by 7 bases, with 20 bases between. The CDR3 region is CASSQPRLNTPGYTF. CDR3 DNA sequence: TGTGCCAGCAGTCAACCAAGACTGAACACGCCTGGCTACACCTTC.

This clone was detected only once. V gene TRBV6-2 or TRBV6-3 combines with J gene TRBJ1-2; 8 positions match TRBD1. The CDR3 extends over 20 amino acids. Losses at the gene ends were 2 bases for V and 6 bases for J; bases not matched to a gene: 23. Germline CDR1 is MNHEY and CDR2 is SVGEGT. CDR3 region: CASSYPRWRSADRVKNGYTF. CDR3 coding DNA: TGTGCCAGCAGTTACCCACGTTGGCGGTCGGCGGACAGGGTTAAAAATGGCTACACCTTC.

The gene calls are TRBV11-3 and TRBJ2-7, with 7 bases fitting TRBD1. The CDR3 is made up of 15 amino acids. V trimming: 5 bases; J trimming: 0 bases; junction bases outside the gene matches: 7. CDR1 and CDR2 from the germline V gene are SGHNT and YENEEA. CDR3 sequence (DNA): TGTGCCAGCAGCCCCCAACAGGGGATCTCCTACGAGCAGTACTTC. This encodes CASSPQQGISYEQYF.

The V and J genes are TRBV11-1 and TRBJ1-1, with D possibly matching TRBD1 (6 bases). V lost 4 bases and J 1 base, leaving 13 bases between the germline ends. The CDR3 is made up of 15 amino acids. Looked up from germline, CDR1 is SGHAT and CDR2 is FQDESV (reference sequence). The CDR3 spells CASSYSRGGNTEAFF. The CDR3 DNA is TGTGCCAGCAGCTATAGCAGGGGTGGGAACACTGAAGCTTTCTTT.

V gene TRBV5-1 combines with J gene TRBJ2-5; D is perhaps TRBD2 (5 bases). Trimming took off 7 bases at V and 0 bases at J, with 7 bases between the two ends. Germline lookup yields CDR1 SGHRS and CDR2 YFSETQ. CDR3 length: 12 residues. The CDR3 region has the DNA TGCGCCAGCTCACTAGACCAAGAGACCCAGTACTTC. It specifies CASSLDQETQYF.

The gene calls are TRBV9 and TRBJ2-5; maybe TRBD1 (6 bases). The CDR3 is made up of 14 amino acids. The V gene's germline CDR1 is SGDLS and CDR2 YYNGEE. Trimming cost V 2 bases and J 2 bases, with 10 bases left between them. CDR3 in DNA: TGTGCCAGCAGCGTCGACAGGACGCAAGAGACCCAGTACTTC. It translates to CASSVDRTQETQYF.

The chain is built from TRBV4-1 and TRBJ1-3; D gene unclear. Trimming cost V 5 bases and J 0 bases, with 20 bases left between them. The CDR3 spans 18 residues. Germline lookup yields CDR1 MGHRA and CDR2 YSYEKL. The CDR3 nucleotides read TGCGCCAGCAGCATCCAAGAGAGGGCCCTGCGCTCTGGAAACACCATATATTTT. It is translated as CASSIQERALRSGNTIYF.

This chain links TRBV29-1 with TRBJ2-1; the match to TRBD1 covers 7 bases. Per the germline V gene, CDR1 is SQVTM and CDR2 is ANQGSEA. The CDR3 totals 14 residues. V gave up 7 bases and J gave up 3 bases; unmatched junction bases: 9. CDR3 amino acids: CSANRDSIYNEQFF. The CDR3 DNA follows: TGCAGCGCGAACCGGGACAGCATCTACAATGAGCAGTTCTTC.

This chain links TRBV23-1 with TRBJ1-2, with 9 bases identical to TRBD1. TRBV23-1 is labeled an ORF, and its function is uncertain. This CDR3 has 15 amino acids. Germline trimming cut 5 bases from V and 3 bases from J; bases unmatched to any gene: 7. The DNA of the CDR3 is TGCGCCAGCAGTTCTTGGACAGGGGACGACTATGGCTACACCTTC. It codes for CASSSWTGDDYGYTF.

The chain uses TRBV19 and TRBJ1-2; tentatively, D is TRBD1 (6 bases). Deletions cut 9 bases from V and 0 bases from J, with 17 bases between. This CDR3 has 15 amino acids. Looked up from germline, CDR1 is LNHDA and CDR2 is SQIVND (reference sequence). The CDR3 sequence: CASYRTEPTNYGYTF. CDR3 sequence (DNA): TGTGCCAGCTACCGGACAGAACCTACTAACTATGGCTACACCTTC.

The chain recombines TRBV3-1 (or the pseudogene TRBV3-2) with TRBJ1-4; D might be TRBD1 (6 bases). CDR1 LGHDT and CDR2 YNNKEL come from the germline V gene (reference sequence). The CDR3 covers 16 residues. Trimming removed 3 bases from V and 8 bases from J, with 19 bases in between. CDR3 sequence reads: CASSHSTQGSTEKLFF. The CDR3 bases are TGTGCCAGCAGCCATTCAACACAGGGATCCACGGAAAAACTGTTTTTT.

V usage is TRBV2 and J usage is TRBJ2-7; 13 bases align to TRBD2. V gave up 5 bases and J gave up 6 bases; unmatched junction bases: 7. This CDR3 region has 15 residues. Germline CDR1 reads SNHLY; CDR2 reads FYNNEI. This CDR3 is CASSRTSGGASEQYF. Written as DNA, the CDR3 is TGTGCCAGCAGTCGCACTAGCGGGGGGGCGAGCGAGCAGTACTTC.

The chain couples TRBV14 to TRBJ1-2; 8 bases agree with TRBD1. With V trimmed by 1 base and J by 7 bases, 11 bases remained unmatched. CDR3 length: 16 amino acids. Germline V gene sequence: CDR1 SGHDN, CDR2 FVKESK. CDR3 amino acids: CASSQGLDRGAGGYTF. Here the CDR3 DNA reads TGTGCCAGCAGCCAAGGACTTGACAGGGGAGCAGGTGGCTACACCTTC.

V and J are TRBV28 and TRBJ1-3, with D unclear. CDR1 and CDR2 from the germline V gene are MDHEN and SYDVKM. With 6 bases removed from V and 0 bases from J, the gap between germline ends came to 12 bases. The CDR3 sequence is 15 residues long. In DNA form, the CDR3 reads TGTGCCAGCAGCTCCAACACGTTCTCTGGAAACACCATATATTTT. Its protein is CASSSNTFSGNTIYF.

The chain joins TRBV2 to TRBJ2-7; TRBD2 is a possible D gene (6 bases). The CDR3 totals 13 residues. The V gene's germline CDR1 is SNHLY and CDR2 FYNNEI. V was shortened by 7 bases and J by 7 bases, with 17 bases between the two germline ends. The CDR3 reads CASTEGTLREQYF. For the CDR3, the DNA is TGTGCCAGCACCGAGGGGACTCTTCGGGAGCAGTACTTC.

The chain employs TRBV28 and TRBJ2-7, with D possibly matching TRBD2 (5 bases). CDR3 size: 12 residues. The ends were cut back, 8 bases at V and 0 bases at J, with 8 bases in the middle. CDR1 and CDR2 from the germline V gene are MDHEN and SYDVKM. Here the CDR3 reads CASGLSSYEQYF. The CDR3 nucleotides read TGTGCCAGCGGACTTAGCTCCTACGAGCAGTACTTC.

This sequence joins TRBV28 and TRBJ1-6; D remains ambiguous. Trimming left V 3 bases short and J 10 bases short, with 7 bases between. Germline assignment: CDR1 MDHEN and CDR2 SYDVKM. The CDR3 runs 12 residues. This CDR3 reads CASSLVESPLHF. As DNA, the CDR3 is TGTGCCAGCAGTTTGGTAGAATCACCCCTCCACTTT. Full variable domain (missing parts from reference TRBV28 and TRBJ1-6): DVKVTQSSRYLVKRTGEKVFLECVQDMDHENMFWYRQDPGLGLRLIYFSYDVKMKEKGDIPEGYSVSREKKERFSLILESASTNQTSMYLCASSLVESPLHFGNGTRLTVT.

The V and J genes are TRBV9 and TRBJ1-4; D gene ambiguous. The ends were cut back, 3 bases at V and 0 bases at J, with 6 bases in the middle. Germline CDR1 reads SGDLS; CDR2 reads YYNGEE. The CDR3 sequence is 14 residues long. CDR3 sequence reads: CASSAPATNEKLFF. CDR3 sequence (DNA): TGTGCCAGCAGCGCCCCAGCAACTAATGAAAAACTGTTTTTT.

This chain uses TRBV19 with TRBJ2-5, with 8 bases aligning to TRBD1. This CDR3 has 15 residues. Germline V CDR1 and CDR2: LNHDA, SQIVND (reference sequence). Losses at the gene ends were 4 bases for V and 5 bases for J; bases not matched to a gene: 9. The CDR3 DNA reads TGTGCCAGTAGTACCACAGGGGGATCAGGGGAGACCCAGTACTTC. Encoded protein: CASSTTGGSGETQYF.

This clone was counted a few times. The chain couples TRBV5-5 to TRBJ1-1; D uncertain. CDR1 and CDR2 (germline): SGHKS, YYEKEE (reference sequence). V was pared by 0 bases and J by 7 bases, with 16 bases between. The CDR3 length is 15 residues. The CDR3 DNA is TGTGCCAGCAGCTTGGAATTACTCCGGCGGGGTGAAGCTTTCTTT. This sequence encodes CASSLELLRRGEAFF.

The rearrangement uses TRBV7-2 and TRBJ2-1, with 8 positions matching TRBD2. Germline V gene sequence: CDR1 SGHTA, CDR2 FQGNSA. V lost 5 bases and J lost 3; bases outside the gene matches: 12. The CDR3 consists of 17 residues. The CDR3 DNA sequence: TGTGCCAGCAGCGCCGGGGAGGGCGGGGGGTTCTACAATGAGCAGTTCTTC. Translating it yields CASSAGEGGGFYNEQFF.

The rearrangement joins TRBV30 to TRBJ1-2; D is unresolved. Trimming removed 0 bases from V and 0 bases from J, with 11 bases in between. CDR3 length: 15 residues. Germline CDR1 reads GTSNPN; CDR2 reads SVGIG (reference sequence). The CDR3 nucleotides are TGTGCCTGGAGTGTACCCAGGCAATCTAACTATGGCTACACCTTC. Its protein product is CAWSVPRQSNYGYTF. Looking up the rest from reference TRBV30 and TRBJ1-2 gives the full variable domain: SQTIHQWPATLVQPVGSPLSLECTVEGTSNPNLYWYRQAAGRGLQLLFYSVGIGQISSEVPQNLSASRPQDRQFILSSKKLLLSDSGFYLCAWSVPRQSNYGYTFGSGTRLTVV.

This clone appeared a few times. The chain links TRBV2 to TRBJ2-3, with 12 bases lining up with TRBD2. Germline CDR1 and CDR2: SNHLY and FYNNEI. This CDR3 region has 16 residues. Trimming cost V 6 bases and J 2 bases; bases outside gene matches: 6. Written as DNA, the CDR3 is TGTGCCAGCAGGTTAGGACTAGCGGGGAACACAGATACGCAGTATTTT. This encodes CASRLGLAGNTDTQYF. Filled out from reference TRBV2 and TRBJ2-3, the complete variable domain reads EPEVTQTPSHQVTQMGQEVILRCVPISNHLYFYWYRQILGQKVEFLVSFYNNEISEKSEIFDDQFSVERPDGSNFTLKIRSTKLEDSAMYFCASRLGLAGNTDTQYFGPGTRLTVL.